This TCR beta chain was recorded in a study of T and B cells in COVID-19 patients. Study-wide context: Peripheral blood came from COVID-19 patients with active infection or after recovery. Recovered patients mostly had mild to moderate COVID-19 managed as outpatients.

Blood genomic DNA input for TRB amplification was roughly 220-500 ng. Study-level results: Active COVID-19 showed highly clonal TRB repertoires; recovery showed diversity and richness above healthy donors.

J lost 3 bases, V lost 5 bases, and 6 bases had no gene match. The CDR3 consists of 14 residues. Germline V gene lookup returns CDR1 SGHNT and CDR2 YENEEA. TRB rearrangements were amplified by multiplex PCR with BIOMED2 TRB-A/B primers. TCRdb fed the multiplex PCR reads into MiXCR, producing one record per CDR3 protein. The sample comprises around 6,000 distinct CDR3 sequences, roughly a quarter of which are singletons, and over 30% rests with the top ten. This clonotype was picked up a small number of times. Its specificity is unknown. Sequencing input: blood. The rearrangement links TRBV11-3 to TRBJ2-7; 8 nucleotides line up with TRBD1. This TCR came from a human donor with active COVID-19. The donor label of this sample is uncertain. The CDR3 bases are TGTGCCAGCAGCCCGGGACAGGACTTCTACGAGCAGTACTTC. Amino acid sequence: CASSPGQDFYEQYF. Based on the CDR3 plus reference TRBV11-3 and TRBJ2-7, the full variable domain is EAGVVQSPRYKIIEKKQPVAFWCNPISGHNTLYWYLQNLGQGPELLIRYENEEAVDDSQLPKDRFSAERLKGVDSTLKIQPAELGDSAVYLCASSPGQDFYEQYFGPGTRLTVT.